The 26 T cell receptor beta chains listed next were all sequenced from one sample in a study of low-dose radiotherapy and immunotherapy resistance in tumors. With TRAV- and TRBV-specific primers, first-strand cDNA was made, covering the alpha and beta chains. The authors ran around 19 PCR cycles to amplify TCRs with a constant-region primer and V-primer adapter. From the reads, TCRdb called clonotypes with MiXCR, one entry per CDR3 protein. The sample lists under 95,000 distinct CDR3 sequences; 15% to 20% were seen once. Time point reported: before trial treatment. The sequences come from PBMCs, collected before treatment. The source of these receptors is a male donor with prostate cancer.

The chain joins TRBV12-3 or TRBV12-4 to TRBJ2-1; 7 nucleotides align to TRBD2. This CDR3 has 14 residues. The junction had 5 bases not matched to a gene; V was cut back by 0 bases and J by 9 bases. The CDR3 region is CASSLAGGRVEQFF. Written as DNA, the CDR3 is TGTGCCAGCAGTTTAGCGGGGGGGAGGGTTGAGCAGTTCTTC.

This clonotype has at least ten counts. This sequence joins TRBV7-9 and TRBJ2-4, with TRBD1 matching over 8 bases. The CDR3 spans 17 residues. Trimming at V came to 5 bases and at J to 7 bases, leaving 16 bases not matched to a gene. Germline V gene sequence: CDR1 SEHNR, CDR2 FQNEAQ (reference sequence). Here the CDR3 reads CASSPGPDRTGFNIQYF. CDR3 DNA sequence: TGTGCCAGCAGCCCAGGCCCCGACCGGACAGGGTTTAACATTCAGTACTTC.

At least ten counts were recorded for this clonotype. This rearrangement joins TRBV11-2 to TRBJ2-2; D is perhaps TRBD1 (5 bases). The V end lost 3 bases, the J end lost 3 bases, and 11 bases lay between the germline ends. The germline V gene has CDR1 SGHAT and CDR2 FQNNGV. The CDR3 extends over 15 amino acids. CDR3 bases: TGTGCCAGCAGCTTTTCGGACACCGACACCGGGGAGCTGTTTTTT. Residues: CASSFSDTDTGELFF.

The chain recombines TRBV3-1 with TRBJ2-1; perhaps TRBD2 as D (6 bases). The CDR3 is 11 amino acids. Germline values: CDR1 LGHDT, CDR2 YNNKEL (reference sequence). The V gene lost 1 base and the J gene lost 15 bases, with 10 bases spanning the gap. As DNA, the CDR3 is TGTGCCAGCAGCCAAGCGGGGGTTCCGTTCTTC. Its protein is CASSQAGVPFF.

This clonotype showed up many times. The rearrangement joins TRBV6-2 or TRBV6-3 to TRBJ2-2; 7 positions match TRBD1. Germline V gene sequence: CDR1 MNHEY, CDR2 SVGEGT. CDR3 length equals 15 residues. V trimming: 6 bases; J trimming: 3 bases; junction bases outside the gene matches: 7. The CDR3 protein is CASRKTGIHTGELFF. The CDR3 DNA sequence: TGTGCCAGCAGAAAGACAGGGATACACACCGGGGAGCTGTTTTTT.

The sample holds many counts of this clonotype. This chain joins TRBV7-8 and TRBJ2-5, with D perhaps TRBD2 (7 bases). This CDR3 has 15 amino acids. CDR1 SGHVS and CDR2 FQNEAQ come from the germline V gene. Trimming removed 6 bases from V and 5 bases from J, with 19 bases in between. In DNA, the CDR3 is TGTGCCAGCAGTCTGCGGGGGCGGATGCTGGAGACCCAGTACTTC. This codes for CASSLRGRMLETQYF.

The chain is built from TRBV12-3 or TRBV12-4 and TRBJ2-3, with TRBD2 identical over 7 bases. The CDR3 runs 14 residues. Losses at the gene ends were 5 bases for V and 0 bases for J; bases not matched to a gene: 2. The CDR3 loop is CASSGDYSTDTQYF. CDR3 in DNA: TGTGCCAGCAGTGGGGACTATAGCACAGATACGCAGTATTTT.

This clonotype was counted ten times or more. The CDR3: CASSLTKDQPQHF. The DNA for the CDR3 is TGCGCCAGCAGCTTGACCAAAGATCAGCCCCAGCATTTT. V is TRBV5-1 and J is TRBJ1-5, with no clear D. The CDR3 sequence is 13 residues long. Trimming stripped 1 base from V and 5 bases from J, with 7 bases between. CDR1 is SGHRS, CDR2 YFSETQ, per germline.

At least ten counts were recorded for this clonotype. V and J are TRBV10-2 and TRBJ1-6; tentative D call: TRBD1 (5 bases). The CDR3 is 15 residues long. V shed 4 bases and J shed 7 bases, with 14 bases lying between them. In germline, CDR1 is WSHSY, CDR2 SAAADI. Written as DNA, the CDR3 is TGCGCCAGCAGTGCGACAGCGCCACTAAATTCACCCCTCCACTTT. This translates into CASSATAPLNSPLHF.

This clonotype was observed many times. The V gene is TRBV6-1, the J gene TRBJ2-2; possibly TRBD2 for D (7 bases). Germline assignment: CDR1 MNHNS and CDR2 SASEGT. The CDR3 is 17 residues long. V lost 5 bases and J lost 6, with 22 bases in between. CDR3 loop: CASSTPWGGGKAGELFF. The CDR3 nucleotides read TGTGCCAGCAGTACCCCTTGGGGGGGCGGGAAGGCCGGGGAGCTGTTTTTT.

This clonotype was recorded at least ten times. A read error may produce the germline difference seen at one junction end. This sequence joins TRBV5-1 and TRBJ2-1; 9 nucleotides agree with TRBD2. The germline gives CDR1 SGHRS, CDR2 YFSETQ. CDR3 length: 15 residues. CDR3 DNA: TGTGCCAGCAGCCCCTATAGCGGGGGTGGGGATGAGCAGTTCTTC. It is translated as CASSPYSGGGDEQFF. The whole variable domain, remainder taken from reference TRBV5-1 and TRBJ2-1, is KAGVTQTPRYLIKTRGQQVTLSCSPISGHRSVSWYQQTPGQGLQFLFEYFSETQRNKGNFPGRFSGRQFSNSRSEMNVSTLELGDSALYLCASSPYSGGGDEQFFGPGTRLTVL.

At least ten counts were recorded for this clonotype. V is TRBV19 and J is TRBJ1-2; 9 bases align to TRBD1. Germline CDR1 and CDR2: LNHDA and SQIVND (reference sequence). The junction had 8 bases not matched to a gene; V was cut back by 7 bases and J by 2 bases. The CDR3 consists of 15 residues. CDR3 amino acids: CASNFPGQGNYGYTF. The CDR3 DNA follows: TGTGCCAGTAATTTCCCGGGACAGGGAAACTATGGCTACACCTTC.

This clonotype was seen at least ten times. The V and J genes are TRBV29-1 and TRBJ2-2; TRBD2 aligns across 8 bases. There are 13 residues in the CDR3. Trimming removed 7 bases from V and 1 base from J; junction bases left unmatched: 2. Germline loops: CDR1 SQVTM, CDR2 ANQGSEA. The CDR3 DNA reads as TGCAGCGGGAGCGGGGGGAACACCGGGGAGCTGTTTTTT. Translation gives CSGSGGNTGELFF.

The rearrangement links TRBV4-1 to TRBJ2-1, with unresolved D. V lost 4 bases and J 7 bases, leaving 17 bases between the germline ends. The germline gives CDR1 MGHRA, CDR2 YSYEKL. This CDR3 has 15 amino acids. The CDR3 DNA is TGCGCCAGCAGCCGCCCTGCAGGCTCCGGGAATGAGCAGTTCTTC. Protein product: CASSRPAGSGNEQFF.

In its sample, this clonotype was seen many times. The rearrangement links TRBV25-1 to TRBJ2-3, with 8 bases that match TRBD1. Trimming at V came to 3 bases and at J to 5 bases, leaving 10 bases not matched to a gene. The germline gives CDR1 MGHDK, CDR2 SYGVNS. The CDR3 loop spans 16 amino acids. Here the CDR3 reads CASSENRDRRIDTQYF. In DNA form, the CDR3 reads TGTGCCAGCAGTGAGAACCGGGACAGGAGAATAGATACGCAGTATTTT.

This chain links TRBV19 with TRBJ2-5; D unresolved. The germline V gene encodes CDR1 LNHDA and CDR2 SQIVND (reference sequence). The CDR3 sequence is 12 residues long. V lost 0 bases, J lost 9 bases, and 8 bases lay in between. The CDR3 DNA follows: TGTGCCAGTAGTATAGATCGGGTGGCCCAGTACTTC. Residues: CASSIDRVAQYF.

This clonotype was detected ten times or more. The CDR3 coding sequence is TGCAGTTCCCGAAGCTCTGGGGCCAACGTCCTGACTTTC. Protein: CSSRSSGANVLTF. The rearrangement links TRBV20-1 to TRBJ2-6, with no clear D. Per germline, CDR1 DFQATT and CDR2 SNEGSKA (reference sequence). Trimming shortened V by 8 bases and J by 0 bases, and 8 bases separated the two germline ends. The CDR3 totals 13 residues.

This clonotype was seen at least ten times. This sequence joins TRBV7-2 and TRBJ2-5; 12 bases map to TRBD2. V trimming: 0 bases; J trimming: 5 bases; junction bases outside the gene matches: 7. The germline CDR1 and CDR2 sequences are SGHTA and FQGNSA. The CDR3 has 17 residues. The CDR3 is CASSLASSSGGAETQYF. The CDR3, as DNA: TGTGCCAGCAGCTTAGCGTCGTCTAGCGGGGGGGCGGAGACCCAGTACTTC.

Remarks on this clonotype: A far larger clone is a single base away, which makes a read error likely. The rearrangement uses TRBV7-2 and TRBJ2-5, with a tentative D call TRBD2 (5 bases). The V end was cut by 4 bases, the J end by 5 bases, with 11 bases between. CDR1 and CDR2 from the germline V gene are SGHTA and FQGNSA. The CDR3 consists of 13 residues. DNA of the CDR3: TGTGCCAGCAGCTACGGGAACGGGGAGACCCAGTACTTC. It is translated as CASSYGNGETQYF.

This chain uses TRBV5-1 with TRBJ2-7; TRBD1 matches at 9 bases. The germline V gene has CDR1 SGHRS and CDR2 YFSETQ. This CDR3 spans 14 amino acids. Trimming removed 2 bases from V and 6 bases from J; junction bases left unmatched: 6. In DNA, the CDR3 is TGCGCCAGCAGCTTACAGGGGGCAGAAGCCGAGCAGTACTTC. Amino acids: CASSLQGAEAEQYF. The whole variable domain, remainder taken from reference TRBV5-1 and TRBJ2-7, is KAGVTQTPRYLIKTRGQQVTLSCSPISGHRSVSWYQQTPGQGLQFLFEYFSETQRNKGNFPGRFSGRQFSNSRSEMNVSTLELGDSALYLCASSLQGAEAEQYFGPGTRLTVT.

This clonotype showed up many times. The gene calls are TRBV6-2 or TRBV6-3 and TRBJ1-1; 7 nucleotides align to TRBD1. The CDR3 spans 13 residues. The V gene end was trimmed by 5 bases and the J gene end by 5 bases; junction bases not matched to a gene: 5. In germline, CDR1 is MNHEY, CDR2 SVGEGT. The CDR3 DNA reads as TGTGCCAGCAGTAACGACAGGGAAACTGAAGCTTTCTTT. It encodes CASSNDRETEAFF.

This clonotype occurred once. The chain is built from TRBV9 and TRBJ2-3, with 7 bases matching TRBD1. V lost 3 bases and J lost 4; bases outside the gene matches: 8. Per the germline V gene, CDR1 is SGDLS and CDR2 is YYNGEE. CDR3 length equals 15 residues. CDR3 sequence: CASSATGTEADTQYF. CDR3 DNA sequence: TGTGCCAGCAGCGCCACCGGGACAGAAGCAGATACGCAGTATTTT.

This clonotype appeared many times. For the CDR3, the DNA is TGTGCCAGCAGCAAAGCCAGGACACCTGCCTACGAGCAGTACTTC. Its translation is CASSKARTPAYEQYF. V is TRBV21-1 and J is TRBJ2-7; the D call TRBD1 from the table was never checked on the DNA. TRBV21-1 is labeled a pseudogene. This CDR3 is 15 amino acids long.

The V call is TRBV5-1, the J call TRBJ2-4, with 11 bases aligning to TRBD2. V gave up 4 bases and J gave up 15 bases; unmatched junction bases: 12. The length of the CDR3 is 14 residues. From germline, CDR1 is SGHRS and CDR2 YFSETQ. CDR3 coding DNA: TGCGCCAGCAGCCCGGCCGGGACTAGCGGCGAGGGGTACTTC. Encoded protein: CASSPAGTSGEGYF.

This clonotype was seen repeatedly, ten times or more. The J gene is TRBJ1-1, the V gene TRBV4-1, with D unclear. The germline V gene has CDR1 MGHRA and CDR2 YSYEKL. V shed 1 base and J shed 4 bases, with 13 bases lying between them. CDR3 size: 15 residues. For the CDR3, the DNA is TGCGCCAGCAGCCAAGGTCAAGTAAAGGGCACTGAAGCTTTCTTT. Translating it yields CASSQGQVKGTEAFF.

At least ten counts were recorded for this clonotype. The genes are TRBV15 and TRBJ2-7; 9 nucleotides line up with TRBD1. J was trimmed by 0 bases and V by 5 bases; bases with no gene match: 5. This CDR3 is built from 15 residues. Germline-derived CDR1 and CDR2 are LNHNV and YYDKDF (reference sequence). The CDR3 coding sequence is TGTGCCACCAGCGCGTACAGGGGGCCCTCCTACGAGCAGTACTTC. Amino acids: CATSAYRGPSYEQYF.